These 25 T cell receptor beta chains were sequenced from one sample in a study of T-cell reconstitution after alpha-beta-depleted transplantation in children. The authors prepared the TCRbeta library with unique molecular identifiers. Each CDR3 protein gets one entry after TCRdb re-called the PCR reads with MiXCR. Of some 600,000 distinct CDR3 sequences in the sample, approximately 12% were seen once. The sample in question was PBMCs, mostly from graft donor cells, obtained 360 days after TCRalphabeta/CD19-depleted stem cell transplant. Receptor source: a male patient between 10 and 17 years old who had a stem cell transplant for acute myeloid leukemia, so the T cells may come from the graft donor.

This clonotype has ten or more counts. CDR3 protein: CASSQDPTGLDTQYF. The CDR3 nucleotides read TGTGCCAGCAGCCAAGATCCCACCGGGCTAGATACGCAGTATTTT. This chain connects TRBV3-1 to TRBJ2-3; D gene uncertain. The CDR3 extends over 15 amino acids. Germline V gene lookup returns CDR1 LGHDT and CDR2 YNNKEL (reference sequence). The V gene lost 0 bases and the J gene lost 5 bases, with 12 bases spanning the gap.

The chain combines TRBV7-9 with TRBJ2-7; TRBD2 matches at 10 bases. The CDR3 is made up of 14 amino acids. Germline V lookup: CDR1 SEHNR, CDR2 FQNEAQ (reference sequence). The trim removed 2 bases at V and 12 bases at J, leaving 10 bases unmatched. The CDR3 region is CASSLTLTSGSRYF. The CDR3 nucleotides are TGTGCCAGCAGCTTAACCTTGACTAGCGGGTCCCGGTACTTC.

The CDR3 DNA is TGTGCCAGTAGTCGCCACAGGGGTAACACCGGGGAGCTGTTTTTT. Protein sequence: CASSRHRGNTGELFF. V usage is TRBV19 and J usage is TRBJ2-2, with 7 positions matching TRBD1. The length of the CDR3 is 15 residues. CDR1 and CDR2 (germline): LNHDA, SQIVND (reference sequence). Trimming cost V 5 bases and J 2 bases; bases outside gene matches: 5.

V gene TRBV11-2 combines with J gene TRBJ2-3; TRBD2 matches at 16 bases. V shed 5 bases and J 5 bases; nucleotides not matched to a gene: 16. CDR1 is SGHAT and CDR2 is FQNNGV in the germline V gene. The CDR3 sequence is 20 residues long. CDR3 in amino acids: CASSPSPTGTSGRALDTQYF. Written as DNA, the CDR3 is TGTGCCAGCAGCCCGAGCCCGACCGGGACTAGCGGGAGGGCCTTAGATACGCAGTATTTT.

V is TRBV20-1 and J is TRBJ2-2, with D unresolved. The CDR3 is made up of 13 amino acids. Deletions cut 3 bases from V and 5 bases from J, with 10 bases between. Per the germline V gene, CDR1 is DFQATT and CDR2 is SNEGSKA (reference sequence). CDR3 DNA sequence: TGCAGTGCTAGGCCTACCCGGACCGGGGAGCTGTTTTTT. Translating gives CSARPTRTGELFF.

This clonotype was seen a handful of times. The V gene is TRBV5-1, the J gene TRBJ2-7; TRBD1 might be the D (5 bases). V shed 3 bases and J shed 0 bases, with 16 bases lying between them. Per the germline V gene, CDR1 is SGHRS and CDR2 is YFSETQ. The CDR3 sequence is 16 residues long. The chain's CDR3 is CASSWARGADSYEQYF. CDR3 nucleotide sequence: TGCGCCAGCAGCTGGGCCCGTGGGGCGGACTCCTACGAGCAGTACTTC.

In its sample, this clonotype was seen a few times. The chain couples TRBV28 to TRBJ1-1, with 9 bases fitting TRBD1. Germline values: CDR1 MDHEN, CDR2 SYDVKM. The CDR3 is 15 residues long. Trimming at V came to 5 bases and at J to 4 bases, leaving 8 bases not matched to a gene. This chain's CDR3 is CASSATGGVVTEAFF. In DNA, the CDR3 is TGTGCCAGCAGTGCTACAGGGGGCGTAGTCACTGAAGCTTTCTTT.

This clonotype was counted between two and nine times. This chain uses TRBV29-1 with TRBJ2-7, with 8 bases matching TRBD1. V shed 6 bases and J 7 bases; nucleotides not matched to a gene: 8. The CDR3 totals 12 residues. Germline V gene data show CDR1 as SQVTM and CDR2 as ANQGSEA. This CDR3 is CSVILRGREQYF. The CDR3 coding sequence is TGCAGCGTCATCCTCAGGGGGCGAGAGCAGTACTTC.

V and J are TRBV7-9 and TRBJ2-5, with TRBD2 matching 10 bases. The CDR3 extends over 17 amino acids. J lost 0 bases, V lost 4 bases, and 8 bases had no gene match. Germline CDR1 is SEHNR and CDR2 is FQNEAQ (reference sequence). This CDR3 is CASSSASGRVYQETQYF. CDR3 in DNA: TGTGCCAGCAGCTCCGCTAGCGGGAGAGTTTACCAAGAGACCCAGTACTTC.

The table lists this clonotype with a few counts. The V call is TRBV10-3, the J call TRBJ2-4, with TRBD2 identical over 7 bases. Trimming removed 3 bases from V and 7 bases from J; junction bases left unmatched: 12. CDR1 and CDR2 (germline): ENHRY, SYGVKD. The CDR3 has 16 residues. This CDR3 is CAISDPGGGRGNIQYF. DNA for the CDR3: TGTGCCATCAGTGACCCAGGAGGCGGGAGAGGGAACATTCAGTACTTC.

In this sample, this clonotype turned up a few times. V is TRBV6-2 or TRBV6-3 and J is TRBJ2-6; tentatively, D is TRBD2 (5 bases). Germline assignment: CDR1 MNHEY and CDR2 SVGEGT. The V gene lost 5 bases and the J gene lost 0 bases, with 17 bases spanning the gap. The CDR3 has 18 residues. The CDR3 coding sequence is TGTGCCAGCAGTCCCCAAGCCACCGGGGTCTCTGGGGCCAACGTCCTGACTTTC. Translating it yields CASSPQATGVSGANVLTF.

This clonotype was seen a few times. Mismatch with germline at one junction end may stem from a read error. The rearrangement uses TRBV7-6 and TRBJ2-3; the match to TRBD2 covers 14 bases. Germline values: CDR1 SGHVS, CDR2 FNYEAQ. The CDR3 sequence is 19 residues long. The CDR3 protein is CASSLAGTSGGTSTDTQYF. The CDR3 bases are TGTGCCAGCAGCCTAGCCGGGACTAGCGGGGGCACTAGCACAGATACGCAGTATTTT.

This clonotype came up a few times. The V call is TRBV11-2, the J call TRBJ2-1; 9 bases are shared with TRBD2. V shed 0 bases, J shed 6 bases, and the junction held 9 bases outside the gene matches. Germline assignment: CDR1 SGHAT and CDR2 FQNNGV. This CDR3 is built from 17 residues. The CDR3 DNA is TGTGCCAGCAGCTTAGATCCTGGCGGGAGGGCCGGCAATGAGCAGTTCTTC. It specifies CASSLDPGGRAGNEQFF. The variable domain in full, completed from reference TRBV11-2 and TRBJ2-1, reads EAGVAQSPRYKIIEKRQSVAFWCNPISGHATLYWYQQILGQGPKLLIQFQNNGVVDDSQLPKDRFSAERLKGVDSTLKIQPAKLEDSAVYLCASSLDPGGRAGNEQFFGPGTRLTVL.

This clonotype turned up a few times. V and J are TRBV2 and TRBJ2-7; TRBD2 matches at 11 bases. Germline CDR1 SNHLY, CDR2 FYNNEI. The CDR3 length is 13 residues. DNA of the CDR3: TGTGGTAGCGGGACTAGCGGCTCCTACGAGCAGTACTTC. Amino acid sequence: CGSGTSGSYEQYF.

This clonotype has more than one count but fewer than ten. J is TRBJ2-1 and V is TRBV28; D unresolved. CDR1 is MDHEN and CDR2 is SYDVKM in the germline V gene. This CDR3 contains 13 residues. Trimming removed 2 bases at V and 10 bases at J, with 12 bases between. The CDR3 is CASSLGPIAEQFF. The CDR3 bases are TGTGCCAGCAGTTTAGGCCCGATAGCCGAGCAGTTCTTC.

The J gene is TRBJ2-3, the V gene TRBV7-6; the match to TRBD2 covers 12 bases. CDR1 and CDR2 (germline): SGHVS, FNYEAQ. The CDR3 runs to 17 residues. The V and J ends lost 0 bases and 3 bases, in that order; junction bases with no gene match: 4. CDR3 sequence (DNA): TGTGCCAGCAGCTTAGCTTTGACTAGCGGGAGTACAGATACGCAGTATTTT. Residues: CASSLALTSGSTDTQYF.

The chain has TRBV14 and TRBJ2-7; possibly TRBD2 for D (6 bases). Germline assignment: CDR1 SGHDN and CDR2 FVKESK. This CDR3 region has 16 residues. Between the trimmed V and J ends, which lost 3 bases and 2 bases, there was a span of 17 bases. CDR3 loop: CASSHGAGLKTYEQYF. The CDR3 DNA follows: TGTGCCAGCAGCCACGGGGCTGGACTAAAGACCTACGAGCAGTACTTC. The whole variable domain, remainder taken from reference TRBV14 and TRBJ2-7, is EAGVTQFPSHSVIEKGQTVTLRCDPISGHDNLYWYRRVMGKEIKFLLHFVKESKQDESGMPNNRFLAERTGGTYSTLKVQPAELEDSGVYFCASSHGAGLKTYEQYFGPGTRLTVT.

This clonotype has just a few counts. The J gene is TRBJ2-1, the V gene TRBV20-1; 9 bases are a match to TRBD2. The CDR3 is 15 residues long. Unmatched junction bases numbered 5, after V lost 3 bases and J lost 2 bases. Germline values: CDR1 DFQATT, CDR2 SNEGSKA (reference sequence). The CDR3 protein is CSASASGNTYNEQFF. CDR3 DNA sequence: TGCAGTGCTAGTGCTAGCGGGAATACCTACAATGAGCAGTTCTTC.

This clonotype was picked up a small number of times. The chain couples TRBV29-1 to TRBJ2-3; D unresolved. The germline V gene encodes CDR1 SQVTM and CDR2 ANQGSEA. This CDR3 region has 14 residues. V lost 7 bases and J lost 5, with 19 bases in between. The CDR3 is CSGGRVKSGDTQYF. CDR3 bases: TGCAGCGGTGGTCGCGTCAAGTCCGGAGATACGCAGTATTTT.

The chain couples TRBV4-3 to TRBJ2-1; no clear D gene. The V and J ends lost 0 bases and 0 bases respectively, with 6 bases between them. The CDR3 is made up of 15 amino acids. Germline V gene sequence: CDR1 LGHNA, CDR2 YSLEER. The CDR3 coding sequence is TGCGCCAGCAGCCAAGACAGGTTCTCCTACAATGAGCAGTTCTTC. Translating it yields CASSQDRFSYNEQFF.

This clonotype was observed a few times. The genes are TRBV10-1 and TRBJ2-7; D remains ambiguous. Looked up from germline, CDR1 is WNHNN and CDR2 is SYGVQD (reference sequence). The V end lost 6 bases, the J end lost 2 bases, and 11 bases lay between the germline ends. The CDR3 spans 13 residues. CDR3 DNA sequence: TGCGCCAGCAGAGTCAGTACAACCTACGAGCAGTACTTC. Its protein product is CASRVSTTYEQYF.

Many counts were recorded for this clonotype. CDR3 amino acids: CASARQGSNQPQHF. Here the CDR3 DNA reads TGTGCCAGCGCAAGACAGGGGTCCAATCAGCCCCAGCATTTT. The rearrangement links TRBV27 to TRBJ1-5; 8 bases map to TRBD1. CDR3 length: 14 residues. V lost 8 bases and J lost 3; bases outside the gene matches: 6. Germline loops: CDR1 MNHEY, CDR2 SMNVEV (reference sequence).

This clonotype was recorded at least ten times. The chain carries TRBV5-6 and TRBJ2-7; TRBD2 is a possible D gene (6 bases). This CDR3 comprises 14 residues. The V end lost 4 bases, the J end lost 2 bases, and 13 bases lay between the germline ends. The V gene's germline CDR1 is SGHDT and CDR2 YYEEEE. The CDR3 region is CASSPRGQAYEQYF. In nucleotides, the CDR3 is TGTGCCAGCAGCCCGCGGGGCCAAGCCTACGAGCAGTACTTC.

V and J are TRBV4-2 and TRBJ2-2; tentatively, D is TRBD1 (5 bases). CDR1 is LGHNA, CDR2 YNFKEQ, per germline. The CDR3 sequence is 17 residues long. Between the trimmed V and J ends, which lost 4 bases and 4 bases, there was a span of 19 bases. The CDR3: CASSLSRTGTGTGELFF. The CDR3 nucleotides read TGTGCCAGCAGCCTCTCCCGCACTGGCACAGGCACCGGGGAGCTGTTTTTT.

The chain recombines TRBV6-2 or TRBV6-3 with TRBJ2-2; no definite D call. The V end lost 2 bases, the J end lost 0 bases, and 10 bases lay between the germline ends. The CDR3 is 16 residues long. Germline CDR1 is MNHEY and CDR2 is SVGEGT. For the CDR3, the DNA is TGTGCCAGCAGTTACGCCGTTCGGGCGAACACCGGGGAGCTGTTTTTT. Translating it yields CASSYAVRANTGELFF.